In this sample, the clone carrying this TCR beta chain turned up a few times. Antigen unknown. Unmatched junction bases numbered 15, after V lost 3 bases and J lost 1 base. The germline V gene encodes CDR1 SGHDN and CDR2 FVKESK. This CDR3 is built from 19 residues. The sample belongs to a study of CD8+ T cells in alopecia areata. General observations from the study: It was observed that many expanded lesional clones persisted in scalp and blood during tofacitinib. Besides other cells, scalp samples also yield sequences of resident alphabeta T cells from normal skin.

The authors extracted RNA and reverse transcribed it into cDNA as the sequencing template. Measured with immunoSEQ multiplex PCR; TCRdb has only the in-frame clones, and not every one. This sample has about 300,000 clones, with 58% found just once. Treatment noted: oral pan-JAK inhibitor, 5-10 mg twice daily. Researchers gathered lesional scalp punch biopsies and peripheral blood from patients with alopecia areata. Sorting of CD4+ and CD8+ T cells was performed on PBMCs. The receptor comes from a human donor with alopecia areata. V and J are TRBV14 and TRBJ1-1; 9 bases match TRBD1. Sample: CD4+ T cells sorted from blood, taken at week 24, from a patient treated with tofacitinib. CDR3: CASSHAGTGRPRKNTEAFF. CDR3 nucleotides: TGTGCCAGCAGCCACGCCGGGACAGGGCGCCCTCGAAAGAACACTGAAGCTTTCTTT.